The 25 T cell receptor beta chains reported below all come from one sample, sequenced in a study of blood T cell repertoires in COVID-19. Profiled with immunoSEQ multiplex PCR; TCRdb holds only in-frame clones, not every one. The data hold around 250,000 clones, with around 85% observed a single time. Sequenced sample: PBMCs or T cells enriched from blood (not recorded which). These receptors came from a woman aged 50 to 60 who had recovered from COVID-19.

This clone appeared once. One junction end disagrees with the germline gene, perhaps due to a read error. The rearrangement uses TRBV7-7 and TRBJ2-7; 12 bases match TRBD2. Germline CDR1 SSHAT, CDR2 FNYEAQ (reference sequence). The CDR3 loop spans 15 amino acids. CDR3 nucleotides: TGTGCTAGCAGCTCCTCTAGCGGGAGGGCCGGAGAGCAGTACTTC. It yields the protein CASSSSSGRAGEQYF.

The chain combines TRBV28 with TRBJ1-4; TRBD1 matches 9 bases. CDR1 MDHEN and CDR2 SYDVKM come from the germline V gene. This CDR3 is 14 amino acids long. After removal of 5 bases from V and 5 bases from J, the junction contained 3 bases not matched to a gene. CDR3 bases: TGTGCCAGCAGTCTGGACAGGGGAAATGAAAAACTGTTTTTT. Protein sequence: CASSLDRGNEKLFF.

The rearrangement uses TRBV5-3 and TRBJ1-6; perhaps TRBD1 as D (5 bases). TRBV5-3 is placed among ORFs of uncertain function. The CDR3 contains 15 residues. The V and J ends lost 10 bases and 9 bases respectively, with 23 bases between them. This chain's CDR3 is CACCWRAGRFSPLHF. The CDR3 DNA reads TGTGCCTGTTGTTGGAGAGCAGGGAGGTTTTCACCCCTCCACTTT.

This chain connects TRBV29-1 to TRBJ2-1; 10 positions agree with TRBD2. CDR1 SQVTM and CDR2 ANQGSEA come from the germline V gene. The trim removed 4 bases at V and 1 base at J, leaving 10 bases unmatched. There are 17 residues in the CDR3. CDR3 nucleotides: TGCAGCGTTGCCCAACTAGCGGGAATAGGATCCTACAATGAGCAGTTCTTC. Encoded protein: CSVAQLAGIGSYNEQFF.

The gene calls are TRBV10-3 and TRBJ1-2, with no clear D. The germline CDR1 and CDR2 sequences are ENHRY and SYGVKD. The V end was cut by 2 bases, the J end by 1 base, with 11 bases between. The CDR3 covers 15 residues. The CDR3 is CAISEGPQHNYGYTF. In DNA form, the CDR3 reads TGTGCCATCAGTGAGGGCCCTCAACATAACTATGGCTACACCTTC.

The chain combines TRBV24-1 with TRBJ2-6, with 8 bases fitting TRBD1. CDR1 is KGHDR, CDR2 SFDVKD, per germline. Trimming took 5 bases from V and 4 from J; bases not matched to a gene: 6. The CDR3 extends over 16 amino acids. DNA of the CDR3: TGTGCCACCAGTGCTCCGGGACAGGCGGGGGCCAACGTCCTGACTTTC. As protein: CATSAPGQAGANVLTF.

This rearrangement joins TRBV28 to TRBJ2-1, with 8 bases that match TRBD2. Per germline, CDR1 MDHEN and CDR2 SYDVKM. The CDR3 has 14 amino acids. The V gene end was trimmed by 5 bases and the J gene end by 6 bases; junction bases not matched to a gene: 6. The CDR3 region has the DNA TGTGCCAGCAGTCCAATCGGGGGGGGCAATGAGCAGTTCTTC. As protein: CASSPIGGGNEQFF.

Comment on this clone: An end of the junction does not agree with germline; a read error may underlie this. This chain uses TRBV7-7 with TRBJ2-2; tentative D call: TRBD2 (6 bases). Germline V CDR1 and CDR2: SSHAT, FNYEAQ (reference sequence). This CDR3 spans 15 amino acids. The CDR3 region is CASSLDFGRSGELFF. In nucleotides, the CDR3 is TGTGCTAGCAGCTTAGATTTCGGGAGATCGGGGGAGCTGTTTTTT.

The genes are TRBV5-1 and TRBJ1-5, with a weak D call TRBD1 (6 bases). The V gene lost 1 base and the J gene lost 4 bases, with 12 bases spanning the gap. The CDR3 runs to 15 residues. Germline values: CDR1 SGHRS, CDR2 YFSETQ. CDR3 in amino acids: CASSLRGGWNQPQHF. The CDR3 coding sequence is TGCGCCAGCAGCTTGAGAGGGGGATGGAATCAGCCCCAGCATTTT.

The V gene is TRBV7-8, the J gene TRBJ2-1; the match to TRBD2 covers 11 bases. CDR3 size: 17 residues. With 1 base clipped from V and 12 bases from J, the junction kept 14 bases outside the gene matches. From germline, CDR1 is SGHVS and CDR2 FQNEAQ. CDR3 region: CASSLVPLVTSGRWQFF. Written as DNA, the CDR3 is TGTGCCAGCAGCTTAGTACCTCTCGTAACTAGCGGGAGATGGCAGTTCTTC.

This sequence joins TRBV11-2 and TRBJ1-6; D perhaps matches TRBD1 (6 bases). With 2 bases removed from V and 11 bases from J, the gap between germline ends came to 13 bases. This CDR3 is built from 14 residues. CDR1 is SGHAT, CDR2 FQNNGV, per germline. The CDR3 loop is CASSLRDTPTPLHF. CDR3 coding DNA: TGTGCCAGCAGCTTACGGGACACTCCGACACCCCTCCACTTT. The whole variable domain, filled in from reference TRBV11-2 and TRBJ1-6, reads EAGVAQSPRYKIIEKRQSVAFWCNPISGHATLYWYQQILGQGPKLLIQFQNNGVVDDSQLPKDRFSAERLKGVDSTLKIQPAKLEDSAVYLCASSLRDTPTPLHFGNGTRLTVT.

V gene TRBV5-1 combines with J gene TRBJ2-7; D might be TRBD2 (6 bases). Germline assignment: CDR1 SGHRS and CDR2 YFSETQ. The CDR3 runs to 17 residues. Between the trimmed V and J ends, which lost 4 bases and 4 bases, there was a span of 24 bases. The CDR3, as DNA: TGCGCCAGCAGCCGGTCAGGCGGGACGTCGGCGGATTACGAGCAGTACTTC. Translation gives CASSRSGGTSADYEQYF. Full variable domain (outside the CDR3, taken from reference TRBV5-1 and TRBJ2-7): KAGVTQTPRYLIKTRGQQVTLSCSPISGHRSVSWYQQTPGQGLQFLFEYFSETQRNKGNFPGRFSGRQFSNSRSEMNVSTLELGDSALYLCASSRSGGTSADYEQYFGPGTRLTVT.

The V gene is TRBV3-1 (or the pseudogene TRBV3-2), the J gene TRBJ2-3; TRBD2 matches 14 bases. The V gene end was trimmed by 4 bases and the J gene end by 2 bases; junction bases not matched to a gene: 8. The CDR3 has 18 amino acids. Germline-derived CDR1 and CDR2 are LGHDT and YNNKEL (reference sequence). The CDR3 spells CASSLRRTSGRNTDTQYF. The CDR3 DNA follows: TGTGCCAGCAGCCTTCGGCGGACTAGCGGGAGGAACACAGATACGCAGTATTTT.

V gene TRBV21-1 combines with J gene TRBJ1-2. TRBV21-1 is noted as a pseudogene. The CDR3 is 15 residues long. This CDR3 reads CASSISGFFYYGYTF. DNA of the CDR3: TGTGCCAGCAGCATATCCGGGTTTTTTTACTATGGCTACACCTTC.

The rearrangement links TRBV5-1 to TRBJ2-7; D not certain. The germline V gene has CDR1 SGHRS and CDR2 YFSETQ. V gave up 0 bases and J gave up 1 base, with 8 bases separating them. The CDR3 has 14 residues. The CDR3, as DNA: TGCGCCAGCAGCTTGGCTCACAGTTCCTACGAGCAGTACTTC. It specifies CASSLAHSSYEQYF.

The chain employs TRBV3-1 (or the pseudogene TRBV3-2) and TRBJ2-3; 15 bases agree with TRBD2. The V gene's germline CDR1 is LGHDT and CDR2 YNNKEL (reference sequence). The V segment lost 1 base and the J segment 8 bases; nucleotides outside the gene matches: 7. This CDR3 has 17 amino acids. The CDR3 here is CASSQAPGLAGGATQYF. The CDR3 DNA sequence: TGTGCCAGCAGCCAAGCCCCGGGACTAGCGGGAGGCGCTACGCAGTATTTT.

CDR3 protein: CASSPNMNTEAFF. The CDR3 DNA reads as TGCGCCAGCAGCCCGAACATGAACACTGAAGCTTTCTTT. This chain connects TRBV5-1 to TRBJ1-1; D uncertain. The V end lost 4 bases, the J end lost 0 bases, and 7 bases lay between the germline ends. This CDR3 is built from 13 residues. The germline gives CDR1 SGHRS, CDR2 YFSETQ.

The chain is built from TRBV10-1 and TRBJ2-5; D remains ambiguous. Germline-derived CDR1 and CDR2 are WNHNN and SYGVQD (reference sequence). CDR3 length: 9 amino acids. The CDR3 DNA reads TGCGCTCCGAGGGAGACCCAGTACTTC. Translated, it gives CAPRETQYF.

V usage is TRBV5-4 and J usage is TRBJ1-2; 7 bases align to TRBD1. J was trimmed by 0 bases and V by 4 bases; bases with no gene match: 6. CDR1 is SGHNT and CDR2 is YYREEE in the germline V gene (reference sequence). The CDR3 sequence is 15 residues long. Written as DNA, the CDR3 is TGTGCCAGCAGCGGAGGGACAGCTCCTAACTATGGCTACACCTTC. Translated, it gives CASSGGTAPNYGYTF.

The rearrangement uses TRBV18 and TRBJ1-4; weak D call: TRBD1 (6 bases). Per germline, CDR1 KGHSH and CDR2 LQKENI. The germline V and J ends were trimmed by 4 bases and 5 bases, with 14 bases remaining between them. The CDR3 covers 15 residues. CDR3 DNA sequence: TGTGCCAGCTCACTCGCCAGGACAGCGAATGAAAAACTGTTTTTT. It is translated as CASSLARTANEKLFF.

The rearrangement joins TRBV3-1 (or the pseudogene TRBV3-2) to TRBJ2-4; possibly TRBD1 for D (5 bases). The CDR3 is made up of 13 amino acids. Trimming left V 0 bases short and J 8 bases short, with 8 bases between. Germline loops: CDR1 LGHDT, CDR2 YNNKEL (reference sequence). The CDR3 nucleotides read TGTGCCAGCAGCCAAGATCTAGGGGACATTCAGTACTTC. Encoded protein: CASSQDLGDIQYF.

This chain uses TRBV28 with TRBJ1-2; 9 bases map to TRBD1. Germline CDR1 MDHEN, CDR2 SYDVKM. The CDR3 extends over 14 amino acids. Unmatched junction bases numbered 14, after V lost 11 bases and J lost 7 bases. CDR3 DNA: TGTGCCGGTGAACCGGGACAGGGCTCGAGTGGCTACACCTTC. Translated, it gives CAGEPGQGSSGYTF.

The V and J genes are TRBV27 and TRBJ2-1; the match to TRBD2 covers 9 bases. The CDR3 loop spans 19 amino acids. Per germline, CDR1 MNHEY and CDR2 SMNVEV (reference sequence). Germline trimming cut 0 bases from V and 6 bases from J; bases unmatched to any gene: 15. The CDR3 DNA reads as TGTGCCAGCAGTTTATCAGCCGCTAGAACAGGACTAGCGCCCAATGAGCAGTTCTTC. Protein product: CASSLSAARTGLAPNEQFF.

About this clone itself: Other DNA sequences in the sample encode the same CDR3. The chain links TRBV12-3 or TRBV12-4 to TRBJ2-1; the D gene is possibly TRBD2 (6 bases). The germline V and J ends were trimmed by 5 bases and 4 bases, with 9 bases remaining between them. This CDR3 region has 13 residues. The CDR3 protein is CASSLGLYNEQFF. The DNA for the CDR3 is TGTGCCAGCAGTCTCGGACTATACAATGAGCAGTTCTTC.

The chain links TRBV6-6 to TRBJ1-5, with a possible D match to TRBD1 (6 bases). V shed 6 bases and J shed 1 base, with 13 bases lying between them. The CDR3 runs to 15 residues. From germline, CDR1 is MNHNY and CDR2 SVGAGI (reference sequence). The CDR3 is CASSTDRKSNQPQHF. CDR3 sequence (DNA): TGTGCCAGCAGCACGGACAGAAAAAGCAATCAGCCCCAGCATTTT.